The clone carrying this TCR beta chain was observed at least ten times. CDR3 length: 13 amino acids. The ends were cut back, 8 bases at V and 4 bases at J, with 12 bases in the middle. The record originates from a study of T-cell reconstitution after alpha-beta-depleted transplantation in children. Preparing the TCRbeta library involved the use of unique molecular identifiers. In TCRdb, the PCR reads were re-called with MiXCR into one record per CDR3 protein. Of more than 85,000 distinct CDR3 sequences in the sample, 10% were seen once. The source is a human donor who donated a stem cell graft to a child with acute lymphoblastic leukemia. Here the sequenced sample was PBMCs from the stem cell graft donor, taken from the stem cell graft. This rearrangement joins TRBV12-3 or TRBV12-4 to TRBJ1-5, with D uncertain. CDR3 DNA: TGTGCCAGCGCCACGCAGCCGAATCAGCCCCAGCATTTT. Translation: CASATQPNQPQHF.